The 19 T cell receptor beta chains given below trace back to one sample, sequenced in a study of tumor and adjacent non-tumor tissue in lung cancer. A modified ARM-PCR protocol with three rounds of nested PCR amplified TCRbeta. One entry per CDR3 protein results from TCRdb running MiXCR on the multiplex PCR reads. The table has some 100,000 distinct CDR3 sequences, 60% to 80% seen once. This sample's RNA came from whole unsorted tissue. The normal lung tissue was taken more than 3 cm from the tumor edge. Sample: distant non-tumor lung tissue. These receptors were obtained from a man under 40 with non-small cell lung cancer.

About this clonotype itself: A much bigger clone sits one base away, suggesting this may be a read error. The chain combines TRBV4-1 with TRBJ2-7; 7 bases agree with TRBD2. The J segment lost 4 bases and the V segment lost 4 bases, leaving 10 bases of the junction unmatched. The germline V gene has CDR1 MGHRA and CDR2 YSYEKL. This CDR3 is 15 amino acids long. CDR3 residues: CASSLVWDYRYEQYF. CDR3 bases: TGCGCCAGCAGCCTAGTATGGGACTATCGTTACGAGCAGTACTTC.

This chain links TRBV19 with TRBJ1-6; D is unresolved. The CDR3 runs to 13 residues. CDR1 LNHDA and CDR2 SQIVND come from the germline V gene (reference sequence). V was trimmed by 10 bases and J by 7 bases, leaving 14 bases between them. The CDR3 region is CATQETLNSPLHF. The CDR3 DNA follows: TGTGCCACTCAGGAGACCCTGAATTCACCCCTCCACTTT.

This clonotype was counted only a few times. V usage is TRBV21-1 and J usage is TRBJ1-2. TRBV21-1 is a documented pseudogene. There are 14 residues in the CDR3. CDR3 nucleotide sequence: TGTGCCAGCAGCAAAAGGACTGACGACTATGGCTACACCTTC. It specifies CASSKRTDDYGYTF.

By share, this clonotype counts as medium-sized. The chain is built from TRBV6-2 or TRBV6-3 and TRBJ1-5; maybe TRBD1 (5 bases). V was pared by 4 bases and J by 2 bases, with 9 bases between. This CDR3 region has 14 residues. CDR1 is MNHEY, CDR2 SVGEGT, per germline. The CDR3 loop reads CASSSGDGNQPQHF. Here the CDR3 DNA reads TGTGCCAGCAGTTCGGGGGACGGCAATCAGCCCCAGCATTTT.

The chain carries TRBV23-1 and TRBJ2-7; D possibly corresponds to TRBD1 (6 bases). TRBV23-1 is classed as an ORF, of uncertain function. The CDR3 is made up of 18 amino acids. With 3 bases removed from V and 5 bases from J, the gap between germline ends came to 26 bases. CDR3 in DNA: TGCGCCAGCAGTCAGCCCCCTAGGATTACCAGGGGAATAGACGAGCAGTACTTC. Its protein product is CASSQPPRITRGIDEQYF.

This rearrangement joins TRBV11-2 to TRBJ2-1, with D unclear. Germline CDR1 SGHAT, CDR2 FQNNGV. The V gene lost 3 bases and the J gene lost 7 bases, with 7 bases spanning the gap. This CDR3 comprises 12 residues. The CDR3 spells CASSLRVNEQFF. The CDR3 nucleotides read TGTGCCAGCAGCTTGAGAGTGAATGAGCAGTTCTTC.

A remark on this clonotype: As the CDR3 is not closed by the conserved phenylalanine or tryptophan, this likely results from a read error. The rearrangement joins TRBV6-1 to TRBJ2-3, with a tentative D call TRBD2 (5 bases). Germline lookup yields CDR1 MNHNS and CDR2 SASEGT. The CDR3 loop spans 13 amino acids. Trimming took 10 bases from V and 7 from J, leaving 18 bases between them. In nucleotides, the CDR3 is TGTGCCATCTCGGCCCCGGGGAAGAATACGCAGTATATT. Its translation: CAISAPGKNTQYI.

This clonotype appeared a few times. The chain is built from TRBV6-2 or TRBV6-3 and TRBJ2-7; unclear D gene. V lost 4 bases to trimming and J lost 4 bases, with 8 bases between them. In germline, CDR1 is MNHEY, CDR2 SVGEGT. The CDR3 runs to 12 residues. The CDR3 here is CASSFAEYEQYF. The CDR3 bases are TGTGCCAGCAGTTTCGCGGAGTACGAGCAGTACTTC.

The chain has TRBV11-2 and TRBJ2-7; no definite D call. The V end lost 2 bases, the J end lost 3 bases, and 14 bases lay between the germline ends. Germline V gene lookup returns CDR1 SGHAT and CDR2 FQNNGV. The CDR3 has 15 amino acids. CDR3 sequence (DNA): TGTGCCAGCAGCTTAAATAGAGACATCTTCTACGAGCAGTACTTC. Translating it yields CASSLNRDIFYEQYF.

As for this clonotype: It is likely a read error, because the conserved phenylalanine at the end of the CDR3 is missing. The limits of the CDR3 on the DNA are not certain, so only TCRdb's listed CDR3 is given. The rearrangement links TRBV6-2 or TRBV6-3 to TRBJ2-1; no check of the table's D call, TRBD1, against the DNA was made. Looked up from germline, CDR1 is MNHEY and CDR2 is SVGEGT. The CDR3 has 12 residues if both end residues are counted. The CDR3 region is CASRWGQGEEFS.

This clonotype showed up just a few times. CDR3 nucleotides: TGTGCCAGCAGCCAAGAAGAGGTGGATCTCCCCTACGAGCAGTACTTC. Its protein product is CASSQEEVDLPYEQYF. This sequence joins TRBV4-2 and TRBJ2-7, with no clear D. There are 16 residues in the CDR3. V dropped 0 bases and J dropped 2 bases, with 14 bases sitting between them. Germline V gives CDR1 LGHNA, CDR2 YNFKEQ.

On this clonotype: This may be a read error, as it is one base from a much larger clone. The gene calls are TRBV20-1 and TRBJ1-5; D gene uncertain. Germline-derived CDR1 and CDR2 are DFQATT and SNEGSKA (reference sequence). V shed 6 bases and J shed 1 base, with 28 bases lying between them. The length of the CDR3 is 19 residues. The CDR3 DNA reads as TGCAGTGCATCCCAAAGCAGCGGACGGATTTTGGGAAGCAATCAGCCCCAGCATTTT. This codes for CSASQSSGRILGSNQPQHF.

For this clonotype: This likely comes from a read error, as the CDR3 has no conserved phenylalanine or tryptophan at its end. The V call is TRBV6-5, the J call TRBJ2-7; D remains ambiguous. Germline CDR1 and CDR2: MNHEY and SVGAGI. CDR3 length: 14 residues. The CDR3, as DNA: TGTGTCAGCAGTTCCGCGACGGCGACCTACGAGCAGTACTCC. Translated: CVSSSATATYEQYS.

About this clonotype: The junction departs from the called germline gene at one end, perhaps through a read error. The V gene is TRBV11-3, the J gene TRBJ2-1, with 10 bases matching TRBD2. Germline V gene data show CDR1 as SGHNT and CDR2 as YENEEA. The CDR3 runs 16 residues. The chain's CDR3 is CASNTRSGGALNEQSF. CDR3 sequence (DNA): TGTGCCAGCAACACTCGAAGCGGGGGGGCCCTCAATGAGCAGTCCTTC.

This clonotype was recorded once. The chain links TRBV18 to TRBJ2-2, with D possibly matching TRBD2 (5 bases). The CDR3 spans 16 residues. V was clipped by 4 bases and J by 0 bases, with 12 bases between them. In germline, CDR1 is KGHSH, CDR2 LQKENI. CDR3 loop: CASSRTGNPNTGELFF. CDR3 nucleotides: TGTGCCAGCTCACGTACGGGGAACCCGAACACCGGGGAGCTGTTTTTT.

The chain is built from TRBV6-5 and TRBJ1-2, with D perhaps matching TRBD1 (6 bases). CDR3 size: 13 residues. Trimming cost V 1 base and J 12 bases, with 15 bases left between them. CDR1 and CDR2 (germline): MNHEY, SVGAGI. The CDR3 DNA reads as TGTGCCAGCAGTTACTTGCACAGGGCGGGCCACACCTTC. Protein sequence: CASSYLHRAGHTF.

Notes on this clonotype: This may arise from a read error, as a much more abundant clone is one base away. The chain is built from TRBV13 and TRBJ2-6; D call uncertain. CDR3 length: 15 amino acids. From germline, CDR1 is PRHDT and CDR2 FYEKMQ (reference sequence). CDR3 nucleotides: TGTGCCGGCAGCTTCTACACCTCTGGGGCCAACGTCCTGACTTTC. Protein sequence: CAGSFYTSGANVLTF.

Of note for this clonotype: A much more abundant neighbour one base away suggests this may be a read error. The J gene is TRBJ1-6, the V gene TRBV4-1; 9 bases line up with TRBD1. Germline V gene sequence: CDR1 MGHRA, CDR2 YSYEKL. This CDR3 has 15 amino acids. The CDR3 region has the DNA TGCTCCAGCAGCCAGGGGACAGGGACCAATTCACCCCTCCACTTT. It translates to CSSSQGTGTNSPLHF.

This clonotype was seen ten or more times. J is TRBJ1-5 and V is TRBV6-1, with TRBD1 matching over 8 bases. With 6 bases clipped from V and 4 bases from J, the junction kept 5 bases outside the gene matches. Per the germline V gene, CDR1 is MNHNS and CDR2 is SASEGT. The CDR3 sequence is 14 residues long. The CDR3 coding sequence is TGTGCCAGCAGCTTACAGGGGGGTAATCAGCCCCAGCATTTT. Amino acid sequence: CASSLQGGNQPQHF.